This TCR beta chain is from a study of shared clonotypes between healthy human individuals. Partitioning of CD4+ cells yielded a CD45RA+ naive subset and a CD45RA-negative memory subset. The assay was immunoSEQ multiplex PCR, and TCRdb's table has in-frame clones only and misses some. This table holds under 1,100,000 clones, under 80% found once. General study results and limits: It was the few donors that limited the genetic and exposure-history diversity represented. A reduction in generation probabilities was seen for non-shared clonotypes relative to those shared by all four donors.

Per germline, CDR1 GTSNPN and CDR2 SVGIG (reference sequence). This CDR3 is 13 amino acids long. Trimming cost V 5 bases and J 13 bases; bases outside gene matches: 7. Note on this clone: Its antigen is still unknown.

The chain couples TRBV30 to TRBJ1-6; 11 positions agree with TRBD1. This TCR was sampled from a man between 18 and 29 years old in good health. The specimen sequenced was memory CD4+ T cells sorted from blood. The subset was: CD45RA-negative fraction. In nucleotides, the CDR3 is TGTGCCTGGGCAGGACAGGGGGCAGAGCCCCTCCACTTT. The encoded protein is CAWAGQGAEPLHF.